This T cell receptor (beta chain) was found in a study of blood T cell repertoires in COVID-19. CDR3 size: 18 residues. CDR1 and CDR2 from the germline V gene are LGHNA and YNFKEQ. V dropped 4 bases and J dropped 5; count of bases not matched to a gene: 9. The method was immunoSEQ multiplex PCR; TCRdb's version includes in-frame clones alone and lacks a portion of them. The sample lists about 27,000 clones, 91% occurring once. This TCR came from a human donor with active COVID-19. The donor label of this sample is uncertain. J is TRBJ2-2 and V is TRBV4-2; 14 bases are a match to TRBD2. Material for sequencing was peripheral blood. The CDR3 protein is CASSRAGTSGSGTGELFF. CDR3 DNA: TGTGCCAGCAGCCGCGCCGGGACTAGCGGGAGCGGTACCGGGGAGCTGTTTTTT.